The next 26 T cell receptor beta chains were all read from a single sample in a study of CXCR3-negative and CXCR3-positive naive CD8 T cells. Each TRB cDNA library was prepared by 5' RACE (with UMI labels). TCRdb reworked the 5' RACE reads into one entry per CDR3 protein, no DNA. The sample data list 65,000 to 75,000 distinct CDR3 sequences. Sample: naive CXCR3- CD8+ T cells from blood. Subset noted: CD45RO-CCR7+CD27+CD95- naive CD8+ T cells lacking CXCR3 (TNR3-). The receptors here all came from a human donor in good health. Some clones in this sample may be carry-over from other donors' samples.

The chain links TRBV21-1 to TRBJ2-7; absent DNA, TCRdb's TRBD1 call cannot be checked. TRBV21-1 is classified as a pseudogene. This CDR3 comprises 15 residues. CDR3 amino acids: CASSKESQGAGEQYF.

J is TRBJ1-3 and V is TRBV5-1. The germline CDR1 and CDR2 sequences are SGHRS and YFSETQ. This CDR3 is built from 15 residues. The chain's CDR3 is CASSESTIAGNTIYF. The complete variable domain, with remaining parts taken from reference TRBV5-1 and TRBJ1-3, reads KAGVTQTPRYLIKTRGQQVTLSCSPISGHRSVSWYQQTPGQGLQFLFEYFSETQRNKGNFPGRFSGRQFSNSRSEMNVSTLELGDSALYLCASSESTIAGNTIYFGEGSWLTVV.

The CDR3: CSARGLLSASYEQYF. The chain carries TRBV20-1 and TRBJ2-7; absent DNA, TCRdb's TRBD2 call cannot be checked. In germline, CDR1 is DFQATT, CDR2 SNEGSKA (reference sequence). There are 15 residues in the CDR3.

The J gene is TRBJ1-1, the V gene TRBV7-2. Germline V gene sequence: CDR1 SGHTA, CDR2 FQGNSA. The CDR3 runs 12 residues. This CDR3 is CASSLTGTEAFF.

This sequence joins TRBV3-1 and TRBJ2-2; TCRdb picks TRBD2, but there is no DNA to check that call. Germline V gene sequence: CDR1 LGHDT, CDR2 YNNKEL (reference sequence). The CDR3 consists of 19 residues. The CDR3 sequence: CASSHPVGAAGGLTGELFF.

This CDR3 reads CASSQSTSGGHNEQFF. The chain carries TRBV7-9 and TRBJ2-1; the TCRdb D gene call, TRBD2, has no DNA to confirm it. Germline CDR1 is SEHNR and CDR2 is FQNEAQ (reference sequence). This CDR3 is built from 16 residues.

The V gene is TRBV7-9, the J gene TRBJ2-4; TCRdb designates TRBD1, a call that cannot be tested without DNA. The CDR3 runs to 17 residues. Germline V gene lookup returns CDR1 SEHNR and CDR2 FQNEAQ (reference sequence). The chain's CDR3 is CASSKSTGGQAKNSQYF.

CDR3 in amino acids: CASSLADSGTEAFF. The rearrangement links TRBV7-6 to TRBJ1-1. The CDR3 consists of 14 residues. Germline V lookup: CDR1 SGHVS, CDR2 FNYEAQ.

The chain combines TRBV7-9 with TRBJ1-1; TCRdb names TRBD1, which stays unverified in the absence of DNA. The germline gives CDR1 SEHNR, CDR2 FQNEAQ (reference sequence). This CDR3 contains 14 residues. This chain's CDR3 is CASSLVQGGTEAFF.

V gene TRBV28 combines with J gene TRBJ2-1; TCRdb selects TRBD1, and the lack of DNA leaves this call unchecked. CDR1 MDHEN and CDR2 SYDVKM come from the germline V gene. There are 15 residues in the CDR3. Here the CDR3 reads CASRSGQGVHNEQFF.

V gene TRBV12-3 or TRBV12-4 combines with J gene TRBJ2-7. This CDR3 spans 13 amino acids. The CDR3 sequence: CASSPMDAYEQYF.

The chain's CDR3 is CSAPQLANQPQHF. V and J are TRBV20-1 and TRBJ1-5. Germline V CDR1 and CDR2: DFQATT, SNEGSKA (reference sequence). This CDR3 is built from 13 residues.

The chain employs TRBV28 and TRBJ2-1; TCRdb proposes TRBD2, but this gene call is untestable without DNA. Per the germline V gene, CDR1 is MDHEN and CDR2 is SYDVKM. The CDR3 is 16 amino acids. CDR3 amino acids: CASSLTSSGSIDEQFF.

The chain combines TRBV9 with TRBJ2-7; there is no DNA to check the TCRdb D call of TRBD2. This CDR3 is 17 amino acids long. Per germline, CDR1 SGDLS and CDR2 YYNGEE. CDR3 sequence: CASSRGGSGGHHNEQYF.

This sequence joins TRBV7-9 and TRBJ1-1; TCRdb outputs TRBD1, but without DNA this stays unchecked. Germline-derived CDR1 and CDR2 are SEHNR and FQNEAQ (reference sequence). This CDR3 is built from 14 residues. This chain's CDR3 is CASSPGQGNTEAFF.

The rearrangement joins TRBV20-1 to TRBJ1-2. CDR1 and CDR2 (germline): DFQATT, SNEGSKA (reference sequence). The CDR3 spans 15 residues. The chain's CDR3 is CSAREFGEANYGYTF.

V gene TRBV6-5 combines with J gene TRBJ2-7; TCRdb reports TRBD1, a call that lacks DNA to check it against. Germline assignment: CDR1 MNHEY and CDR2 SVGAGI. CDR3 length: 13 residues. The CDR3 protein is CASRSGEVNEQYF.

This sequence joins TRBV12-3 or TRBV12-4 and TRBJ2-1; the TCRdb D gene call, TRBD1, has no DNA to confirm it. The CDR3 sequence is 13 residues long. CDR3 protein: CASRLTGFDEQFF.

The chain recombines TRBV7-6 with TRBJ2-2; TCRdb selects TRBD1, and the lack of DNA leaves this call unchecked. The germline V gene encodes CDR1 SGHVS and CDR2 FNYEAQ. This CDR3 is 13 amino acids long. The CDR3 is CASSLDSTGELFF.

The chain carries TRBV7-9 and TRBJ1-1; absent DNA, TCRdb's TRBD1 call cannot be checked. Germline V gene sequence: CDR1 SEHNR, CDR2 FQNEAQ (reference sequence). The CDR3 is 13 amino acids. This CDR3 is CASSLGQGAQAFF.

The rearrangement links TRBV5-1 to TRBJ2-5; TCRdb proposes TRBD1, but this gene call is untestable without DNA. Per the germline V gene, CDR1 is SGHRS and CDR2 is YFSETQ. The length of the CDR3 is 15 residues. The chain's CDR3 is CASSLRSALQETQYF.

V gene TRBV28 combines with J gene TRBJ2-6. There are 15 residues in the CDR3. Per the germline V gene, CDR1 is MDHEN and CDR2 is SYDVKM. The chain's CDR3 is CASAHGPRGANVLTF.

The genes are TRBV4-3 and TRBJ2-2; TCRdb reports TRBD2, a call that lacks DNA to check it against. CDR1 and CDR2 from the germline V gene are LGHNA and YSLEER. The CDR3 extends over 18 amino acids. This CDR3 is CASSQVLRGGPFTGELFF.

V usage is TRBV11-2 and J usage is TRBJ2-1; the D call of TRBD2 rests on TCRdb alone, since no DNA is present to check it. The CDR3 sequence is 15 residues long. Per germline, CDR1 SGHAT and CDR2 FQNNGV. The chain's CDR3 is CASSRGLAGVNEQFF.

This CDR3 is CASSLLQGKGYNEQFF. The J gene is TRBJ2-1, the V gene TRBV7-3; without DNA, the TCRdb call of TRBD1 cannot be checked. The CDR3 length is 16 residues. The germline gives CDR1 SGHTA, CDR2 FQGTGA.

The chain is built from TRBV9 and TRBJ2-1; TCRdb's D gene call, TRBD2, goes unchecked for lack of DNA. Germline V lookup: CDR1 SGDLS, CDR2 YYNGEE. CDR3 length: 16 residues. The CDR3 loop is CASSAVRGGWSDEQFF.